The 24 T cell receptor beta chains presented below share a single source sample, sequenced in a study of cytomegalovirus exposure and HLA in healthy donors. Vbeta (60) and Jbeta (13) primers were used in the PCR. Some clones are missing from TCRdb's copy, which holds only in-frame ones; the method was immunoSEQ multiplex PCR. This table holds around 64,000 clones. Sequencing was done on a sample of PBMCs. All receptors derive from a female donor in good health and CMV-seropositive.

The V gene is TRBV19, the J gene TRBJ2-7; a possible D gene is TRBD1 (6 bases). The CDR3 length is 15 residues. V dropped 5 bases and J dropped 5 bases, with 19 bases sitting between them. Per the germline V gene, CDR1 is LNHDA and CDR2 is SQIVND (reference sequence). CDR3 amino acids: CASSVGRGGRDEQYF. CDR3 DNA: TGTGCCAGTAGTGTCGGTAGAGGGGGTAGGGACGAGCAGTACTTC.

The chain couples TRBV4-3 to TRBJ2-7; TRBD1 matches 9 bases. Germline lookup yields CDR1 LGHNA and CDR2 YSLEER. This CDR3 comprises 16 residues. The junction had 6 bases not matched to a gene; V was cut back by 0 bases and J by 3 bases. CDR3 loop: CASSQDLGTGNYEQYF. In nucleotides, the CDR3 is TGCGCCAGCAGCCAAGATCTGGGGACAGGGAACTACGAGCAGTACTTC.

The gene calls are TRBV29-1 and TRBJ2-2, with D possibly being TRBD1 (6 bases). The germline V gene encodes CDR1 SQVTM and CDR2 ANQGSEA. V lost 1 base and J 4 bases, leaving 10 bases between the germline ends. This CDR3 contains 14 residues. This chain's CDR3 is CSVEGGQSTGELFF. CDR3 nucleotides: TGCAGCGTTGAAGGGGGGCAGAGCACCGGGGAGCTGTTTTTT.

V is TRBV15 and J is TRBJ1-4; no clear D gene. Per the germline V gene, CDR1 is LNHNV and CDR2 is YYDKDF (reference sequence). V dropped 4 bases and J dropped 1 base, with 10 bases sitting between them. The CDR3 runs to 15 residues. CDR3: CATSKQTETNEKLFF. DNA for the CDR3: TGTGCCACCAGCAAACAGACGGAAACTAATGAAAAACTGTTTTTT.

The gene calls are TRBV19 and TRBJ2-7, with TRBD2 matching over 8 bases. With V trimmed by 1 base and J by 6 bases, 5 bases remained unmatched. The CDR3 runs 14 residues. Germline values: CDR1 LNHDA, CDR2 SQIVND (reference sequence). CDR3 region: CASSIGLASREQYF. The CDR3 nucleotides read TGTGCCAGTAGTATAGGACTAGCGAGTCGCGAGCAGTACTTC. The whole variable domain, filled in from reference TRBV19 and TRBJ2-7, reads DGGITQSPKYLFRKEGQNVTLSCEQNLNHDAMYWYRQDPGQGLRLIYYSQIVNDFQKGDIAEGYSVSREKKESFPLTVTSAQKNPTAFYLCASSIGLASREQYFGPGTRLTVT.

The chain combines TRBV7-9 with TRBJ2-5; tentative D call: TRBD2 (5 bases). Germline-derived CDR1 and CDR2 are SEHNR and FQNEAQ (reference sequence). This CDR3 contains 13 residues. Trimming stripped 11 bases from V and 4 bases from J, with 17 bases between. CDR3 sequence reads: CAGSTTGGETQYF. CDR3 DNA: TGTGCCGGGAGTACGACTGGCGGAGAGACCCAGTACTTC.

The V gene is TRBV5-1, the J gene TRBJ2-7; 7 bases are a match to TRBD1. The length of the CDR3 is 14 residues. Germline-derived CDR1 and CDR2 are SGHRS and YFSETQ. The ends lost 2 bases at V and 1 base at J; junction bases unmatched: 3. CDR3 region: CASSFLGQSYEQYF. The DNA for the CDR3 is TGCGCCAGCAGCTTTTTGGGACAGTCCTACGAGCAGTACTTC.

The rearrangement links TRBV9 to TRBJ2-7; tentative D call: TRBD2 (6 bases). Germline assignment: CDR1 SGDLS and CDR2 YYNGEE. CDR3 length: 13 residues. V lost 4 bases and J lost 6, with 14 bases in between. This chain's CDR3 is CASSPRLGPEQYF. The CDR3 DNA sequence: TGTGCCAGCAGCCCGCGACTAGGACCCGAGCAGTACTTC. The full variable domain, completed using reference TRBV9 and TRBJ2-7, is DSGVTQTPKHLITATGQRVTLRCSPRSGDLSVYWYQQSLDQGLQFLIQYYNGEERAKGNILERFSAQQFPDLHSELNLSSLELGDSALYFCASSPRLGPEQYFGPGTRLTVT.

V and J are TRBV6-5 and TRBJ1-2, with 7 bases lining up with TRBD1. There are 13 residues in the CDR3. Germline CDR1 and CDR2: MNHEY and SVGAGI. Losses at the gene ends were 6 bases for V and 2 bases for J; bases not matched to a gene: 3. CDR3 DNA: TGTGCCAGCAGACAACAGGGGAACTATGGCTACACCTTC. This codes for CASRQQGNYGYTF.

Of note for this clone: Other DNA sequences from this sample encode an identical CDR3 as well. The chain joins TRBV9 to TRBJ1-5; D is unclear. The V gene's germline CDR1 is SGDLS and CDR2 YYNGEE. The V gene lost 3 bases and the J gene lost 2 bases, with 6 bases spanning the gap. CDR3 length equals 13 residues. CDR3 bases: TGTGCCAGCAGCGGCGGTGGCAATCAGCCCCAGCATTTT. As protein: CASSGGGNQPQHF.

The CDR3 nucleotides are TGCAGCGTAAAACTAACAGGTGCAGATACGCAGTATTTT. Amino acid sequence: CSVKLTGADTQYF. This rearrangement joins TRBV29-1 to TRBJ2-3; maybe TRBD1 (5 bases). Germline CDR1 reads SQVTM; CDR2 reads ANQGSEA. The V end lost 6 bases, the J end lost 4 bases, and 14 bases lay between the germline ends. This CDR3 comprises 13 residues.

The rearrangement uses TRBV5-8 and TRBJ1-6; D not certain. The CDR3 extends over 14 amino acids. Germline V gene lookup returns CDR1 SGHTS and CDR2 YDEGEE. V lost 2 bases, J lost 8 bases, and 11 bases lay in between. CDR3 sequence: CASSFLSFDSPLHF. The DNA of the CDR3 is TGTGCCAGCAGCTTTTTGAGTTTTGATTCACCCCTCCACTTT.

V and J are TRBV6-6 and TRBJ2-7; tentatively, D is TRBD2 (5 bases). V was shortened by 5 bases and J by 2 bases, with 13 bases between the two germline ends. CDR3 length equals 14 residues. CDR1 is MNHNY, CDR2 SVGAGI, per germline (reference sequence). Written as DNA, the CDR3 is TGTGCCAGCAGTGACACGGGGAGCGCCTACGAGCAGTACTTC. Translation: CASSDTGSAYEQYF.

This clone is classed as medium-sized by frequency. This chain links TRBV18 with TRBJ1-1; 9 bases align to TRBD1. CDR3 length equals 15 residues. Germline trimming cut 4 bases from V and 1 base from J; bases unmatched to any gene: 4. Germline loops: CDR1 KGHSH, CDR2 LQKENI. The CDR3 bases are TGTGCCAGCTCACTAGACAGGGGGACGAACACTGAAGCTTTCTTT. It translates to CASSLDRGTNTEAFF. Complete variable domain (other parts from reference TRBV18 and TRBJ1-1): NAGVMQNPRHLVRRRGQEARLRCSPMKGHSHVYWYRQLPEEGLKFMVYLQKENIIDESGMPKERFSAEFPKEGPSILRIQQVVRGDSAAYFCASSLDRGTNTEAFFGQGTRLTVV.

V and J are TRBV4-3 and TRBJ1-1, with 8 bases matching TRBD1. The germline gives CDR1 LGHNA, CDR2 YSLEER. J was trimmed by 0 bases and V by 3 bases; bases with no gene match: 3. This CDR3 region has 15 residues. CDR3 DNA sequence: TGCGCCAGCAGCCAGTCAGGGGGCATGAACACTGAAGCTTTCTTT. Its protein product is CASSQSGGMNTEAFF.

The chain uses TRBV7-9 and TRBJ1-2; D ambiguous. CDR3 length: 14 amino acids. V lost 2 bases to trimming and J lost 5 bases, with 12 bases between them. Germline CDR1 is SEHNR and CDR2 is FQNEAQ (reference sequence). The CDR3 coding sequence is TGTGCCAGCAGCTTAACGGAGGGTGGGTATGGCTACACCTTC. Translating it yields CASSLTEGGYGYTF.

This sequence joins TRBV4-3 and TRBJ1-2; D gene unclear. Trimming cost V 4 bases and J 3 bases, with 18 bases left between them. CDR3 length equals 16 residues. Germline V gene sequence: CDR1 LGHNA, CDR2 YSLEER. In DNA, the CDR3 is TGCGCCAGCAGCCCCAGAGGTAGCGAGGATTACTATGGCTACACCTTC. It encodes CASSPRGSEDYYGYTF.

J is TRBJ1-3 and V is TRBV28; the D gene is possibly TRBD1 (5 bases). V was pared by 3 bases and J by 0 bases, with 18 bases between. Germline V lookup: CDR1 MDHEN, CDR2 SYDVKM. CDR3 length equals 18 residues. The CDR3 spells CASSLRPGQASSGNTIYF. CDR3 bases: TGTGCCAGCAGTTTGCGACCAGGGCAGGCGAGCTCTGGAAACACCATATATTTT.

This sequence joins TRBV28 and TRBJ2-1; 10 nucleotides align to TRBD2. CDR1 and CDR2 from the germline V gene are MDHEN and SYDVKM. V lost 5 bases to trimming and J lost 7 bases; unmatched junction nucleotides: 11. This CDR3 contains 16 residues. The CDR3 nucleotides read TGTGCCAGCAGTCCCCCCGGACTAGCGGAGCGGAATGAGCAGTTCTTC. Translated: CASSPPGLAERNEQFF.

V usage is TRBV7-9 and J usage is TRBJ2-7, with D perhaps TRBD2 (6 bases). In germline, CDR1 is SEHNR, CDR2 FQNEAQ (reference sequence). The CDR3 is made up of 15 amino acids. Trimming removed 1 base from V and 5 bases from J, with 15 bases in between. CDR3 residues: CASSLGRGIFNEQYF. CDR3 coding DNA: TGTGCCAGCAGCTTAGGACGCGGGATCTTTAACGAGCAGTACTTC.

This chain uses TRBV28 with TRBJ2-3; D not certain. From germline, CDR1 is MDHEN and CDR2 SYDVKM. There are 13 residues in the CDR3. Trimming shortened V by 2 bases and J by 1 base, and 4 bases separated the two germline ends. CDR3 sequence reads: CASSLQGTDTQYF. The CDR3 DNA sequence: TGTGCCAGCAGTTTACAGGGCACAGATACGCAGTATTTT.

The chain links TRBV7-2 to TRBJ2-3; TRBD2 might be the D (6 bases). V was pared by 0 bases and J by 9 bases, with 10 bases between. Germline assignment: CDR1 SGHTA and CDR2 FQGNSA. This CDR3 comprises 13 residues. The CDR3: CASSLATEGTQYF. In DNA form, the CDR3 reads TGTGCCAGCAGCTTAGCCACGGAGGGGACGCAGTATTTT.

The chain joins TRBV2 to TRBJ2-2; perhaps TRBD1 as D (5 bases). The V gene lost 2 bases and the J gene lost 3 bases, with 13 bases spanning the gap. Germline V CDR1 and CDR2: SNHLY, FYNNEI. The CDR3 length is 16 residues. The CDR3 coding sequence is TGTGCCAGCAGTGAAAGGGGCACCCGGGACACCGGGGAGCTGTTTTTT. Its protein product is CASSERGTRDTGELFF.

The V gene is TRBV9, the J gene TRBJ2-6; D may be TRBD2 (7 bases). The germline V gene has CDR1 SGDLS and CDR2 YYNGEE. The CDR3 loop spans 16 amino acids. The ends were cut back, 3 bases at V and 0 bases at J, with 10 bases in the middle. The CDR3 DNA follows: TGTGCCAGCAGCGGGGGAGGGGGCTCTGGGGCCAACGTCCTGACTTTC. It yields the protein CASSGGGGSGANVLTF.